The following is a T cell receptor (beta chain) sequence with its context. The sample originates from a study of radiation and T cells in renal cell carcinoma. Germline V lookup: CDR1 SGHRS, CDR2 YFSETQ. The CDR3 length is 15 residues. Between the trimmed V and J ends, which lost 0 bases and 2 bases, there was a span of 12 bases. The time point here: blood 4 weeks post-SBRT, at nephrectomy. The treatment is: 15 Gy SBRT to primary tumor, nephrectomy 4 weeks later. The patient's renal cell carcinoma had clear cell pathology. The data were produced by immunoSEQ multiplex PCR, yet TCRdb's version contains in-frame clones alone and is incomplete. The sample has 140,000 to 150,000 clones, 65% to 90% seen once; the top ten hold under 20%.

The TCR was taken from a woman between 50 and 59 years old with renal cell carcinoma. This chain connects TRBV5-1 to TRBJ2-7; D is perhaps TRBD1 (5 bases). Sequences were derived from blood, sampled from a patient whose treatment included radiotherapy and nephrectomy. The CDR3 loop is CASSLVKGPTYEQYF. The CDR3 region has the DNA TGCGCCAGCAGCTTGGTGAAGGGGCCTACCTACGAGCAGTACTTC.